The 21 T cell receptor beta chains below were found in one sample sequenced in a study of monozygotic twins with inflammatory bowel disease. Each CDR3 protein gets one entry in TCRdb, which reprocessed the 5' RACE reads and gives no DNA. This sample's table has roughly 120,000 distinct CDR3 sequences. Sequencing was done on a sample of blood. The receptors shown here come from a human donor with ulcerative colitis or Crohn's disease, or a healthy co-twin of an affected twin (not recorded which).

The CDR3 loop reads CSVGAEGFTEAFF. The chain recombines TRBV29-1 with TRBJ1-1; there is no DNA to check the TCRdb D call of TRBD1. Germline CDR1 is SQVTM and CDR2 is ANQGSEA. The CDR3 is made up of 13 amino acids. Supplemented by reference TRBV29-1 and TRBJ1-1, the full variable domain reads SAVISQKPSRDICQRGTSLTIQCQVDSQVTMMFWYRQQPGQSLTLIATANQGSEATYESGFVIDKFPISRPNLTFSTLTVSNMSPEDSSIYLCSVGAEGFTEAFFGQGTRLTVV.

This chain joins TRBV18 and TRBJ1-6; checking the TCRdb D call of TRBD1 is not possible without DNA. Germline lookup yields CDR1 KGHSH and CDR2 LQKENI. This CDR3 is built from 15 residues. This CDR3 reads CASSTASRGESPLHF.

The chain uses TRBV7-9 and TRBJ1-1; as DNA is missing, the TRBD1 call by TCRdb cannot be tested. The V gene's germline CDR1 is SEHNR and CDR2 FQNEAQ (reference sequence). The CDR3 consists of 15 residues. CDR3 region: CASSLTLGQLGEAFF. The full variable domain, completed using reference TRBV7-9 and TRBJ1-1, is DTGVSQNPRHKITKRGQNVTFRCDPISEHNRLYWYRQTLGQGPEFLTYFQNEAQLEKSRLLSDRFSAERPKGSFSTLEIQRTEQGDSAMYLCASSLTLGQLGEAFFGQGTRLTVV.

V is TRBV5-1 and J is TRBJ1-4. Germline assignment: CDR1 SGHRS and CDR2 YFSETQ. This CDR3 is 15 amino acids long. CDR3 in amino acids: CASTRDFSTNEKLFF.

This CDR3 is CAISGSSTDTQYF. This sequence joins TRBV19 and TRBJ2-3; lacking DNA, the TRBD2 call made by TCRdb goes unchecked. In germline, CDR1 is LNHDA, CDR2 SQIVND (reference sequence). The CDR3 has 13 residues.

The chain has TRBV20-1 and TRBJ2-3; the D call of TRBD1 rests on TCRdb alone, since no DNA is present to check it. This CDR3 has 18 amino acids. Germline V gene sequence: CDR1 DFQATT, CDR2 SNEGSKA (reference sequence). This CDR3 is CSARALGIVLDRADTQYF.

The genes are TRBV2 and TRBJ1-2. Germline loops: CDR1 SNHLY, CDR2 FYNNEI. The CDR3 is 12 amino acids. CDR3 sequence: CASRGANYGYTF.

CDR3 amino acids: CATSDLRGSSPTQYF. The genes are TRBV24-1 and TRBJ2-3; checking the TCRdb D call of TRBD2 is not possible without DNA. The CDR3 has 15 residues. From germline, CDR1 is KGHDR and CDR2 SFDVKD.

The V call is TRBV28, the J call TRBJ2-1; absent DNA, TCRdb's TRBD2 call cannot be checked. CDR1 MDHEN and CDR2 SYDVKM come from the germline V gene. The CDR3 is 16 amino acids. Here the CDR3 reads CASSPGLTSSYNEQFF.

The V and J genes are TRBV19 and TRBJ1-5; TCRdb's D gene call, TRBD1, goes unchecked for lack of DNA. The germline CDR1 and CDR2 sequences are LNHDA and SQIVND (reference sequence). CDR3 length: 13 residues. The CDR3: CASMNRHNQPQHF.

This chain connects TRBV5-1 to TRBJ1-6; TCRdb's D call of TRBD1 is untestable without DNA. CDR1 and CDR2 from the germline V gene are SGHRS and YFSETQ. There are 15 residues in the CDR3. The CDR3 sequence: CASSQQGLSNSPLHF.

The chain is built from TRBV7-9 and TRBJ2-3. The CDR3 has 15 amino acids. Germline V gives CDR1 SEHNR, CDR2 FQNEAQ (reference sequence). This chain's CDR3 is CASSLIYGTTDTQYF.

The rearrangement links TRBV6-1 to TRBJ2-2; TCRdb names TRBD2, which stays unverified in the absence of DNA. The CDR3 is made up of 16 amino acids. Germline V gene sequence: CDR1 MNHNS, CDR2 SASEGT. The CDR3: CASSKGTSGSPGELFF.

This chain uses TRBV6-8 with TRBJ2-1; no DNA is available, so the TRBD2 call from TCRdb remains unchecked. Germline V gene data show CDR1 as MNHGY and CDR2 as SAAAGT. The CDR3 length is 13 residues. The CDR3 is CARRRTSQGEQFF.

This chain links TRBV20-1 with TRBJ2-4; TCRdb names TRBD2, which stays unverified in the absence of DNA. CDR3 size: 17 residues. Germline V gives CDR1 DFQATT, CDR2 SNEGSKA (reference sequence). The CDR3 sequence is CSARDDRGGRLNNIQYF.

V and J are TRBV6-2 or TRBV6-3 and TRBJ2-1. CDR3 length: 14 amino acids. CDR1 is MNHEY and CDR2 is SVGEGT in the germline V gene. The CDR3 sequence is CASSRTETSNEQFF.

The chain links TRBV20-1 to TRBJ2-3; absent DNA, TCRdb's TRBD1 call cannot be checked. Per germline, CDR1 DFQATT and CDR2 SNEGSKA (reference sequence). The CDR3 spans 19 residues. The CDR3 sequence: CSATGITGTGGGGTDTQYF.

J is TRBJ2-5 and V is TRBV5-1; the D call of TRBD1 rests on TCRdb alone, since no DNA is present to check it. Germline CDR1 and CDR2: SGHRS and YFSETQ. CDR3 size: 15 residues. CDR3 in amino acids: CASSLGGPGEETQYF.

The rearrangement uses TRBV5-6 and TRBJ1-1. This CDR3 has 15 amino acids. CDR1 is SGHDT, CDR2 YYEEEE, per germline. This CDR3 is CASSSLSAGLIEAFF.

The J gene is TRBJ2-5, the V gene TRBV5-1; TCRdb gives TRBD1 as the D gene, but with no DNA this cannot be confirmed. Germline CDR1 and CDR2: SGHRS and YFSETQ. The CDR3 totals 16 residues. This CDR3 is CASSTTPGQGAETQYF.

The chain links TRBV12-3 or TRBV12-4 to TRBJ2-5; TCRdb selects TRBD2, and the lack of DNA leaves this call unchecked. The CDR3 runs to 13 residues. The CDR3 protein is CASTLRGEETQYF.